This T cell receptor (beta chain) derives from a study of cytomegalovirus exposure and HLA in healthy donors. Germline lookup yields CDR1 SGHDN and CDR2 FVKESK. Germline trimming cut 0 bases from V and 3 bases from J; bases unmatched to any gene: 1. The CDR3 runs 14 residues. Primers: 60 Vbeta forward and 13 Jbeta reverse. The repertoire was sequenced with immunoSEQ multiplex PCR; TCRdb's copy has only in-frame clones and lacks some. Counted here are 100,000 to 150,000 clones, 80% to 85% occurring once; the ten biggest clones make up 1.2%. The V gene is TRBV14, the J gene TRBJ1-1; TRBD1 matches at 7 bases. The sample taken for sequencing was PBMCs. The TCR originated in a boy aged 5-17 years in good health and CMV-seronegative. CDR3 amino acids: CASSQETGYTEAFF. The CDR3 nucleotides are TGTGCCAGCAGCCAAGAGACAGGGTACACTGAAGCTTTCTTT.